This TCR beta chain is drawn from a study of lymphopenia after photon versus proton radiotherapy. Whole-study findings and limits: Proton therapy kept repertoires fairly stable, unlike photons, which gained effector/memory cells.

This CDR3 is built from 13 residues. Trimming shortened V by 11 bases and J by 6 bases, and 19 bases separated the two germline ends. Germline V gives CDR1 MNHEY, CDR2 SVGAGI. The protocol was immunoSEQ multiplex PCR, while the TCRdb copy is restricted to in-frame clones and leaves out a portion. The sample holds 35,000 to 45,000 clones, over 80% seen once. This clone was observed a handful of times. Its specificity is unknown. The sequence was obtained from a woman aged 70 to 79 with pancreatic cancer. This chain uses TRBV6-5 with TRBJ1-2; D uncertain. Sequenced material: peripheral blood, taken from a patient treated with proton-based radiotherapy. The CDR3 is CASSKEWRHGYTF. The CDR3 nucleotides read TGTGCCTCCAGCAAAGAATGGAGGCATGGCTACACCTTC.